This T cell receptor (beta chain) appears in the sequencing data of a study of preoperative IRX-2 immunotherapy in early breast cancer (dated by TCRdb to between 2017 and 2020). Reading the label with the study, this specimen's treatment or condition is: preoperative locoregional IRX-2 cytokine immunotherapy. The samples were obtained from a phase Ib study that tested preoperative, locoregional IRX-2 cytokine immunotherapy meant to prime immune responses. The donors were early-stage breast cancer patients who were given IRX-2 prior to surgery. The germline V gene supplies CDR1 ENHRY and CDR2 SYGVKD. The CDR3 starts with the cysteine, ends with the phenylalanine, and has 16 residues. This entry keeps only the CDR3 DNA: 48 bases, framed from base 1. The junction shows trimming of 3 bases on V and 3 bases on J, and the gene matches do not reach 10 bases of it. A word on this clone: The clone's antigen remains unknown. No much larger clone is present one base from it, and per-base qualities are unavailable.

Library preparation employed the immunoSEQ multiplex PCR assay. Imported from immuneACCESS, the table was reduced by TCRdb to in-frame sequences with V and J called. These copies leave out some clones; in studies compared against another copy, an unresolved V gene accounts for under half, and the cause of the remainder is not known. The sample profile shows about 62,000 clones; approximately 94% of them were found once. Around 1.7% of the sample belongs to the ten largest clones. This TCR was sampled from a human donor with breast cancer. The specimen was obtained from a patient treated with IRX-2 immunotherapy. Recombination linked TRBV10-3 to TRBJ1-2; TRBD1 agrees with 7 junctional bases. The sequenced DNA is TGTGCCATCAGTGAAACACAGGGGTCTCGGGACTATGGCTACACCTTC. This yields the protein CAISETQGSRDYGYTF.